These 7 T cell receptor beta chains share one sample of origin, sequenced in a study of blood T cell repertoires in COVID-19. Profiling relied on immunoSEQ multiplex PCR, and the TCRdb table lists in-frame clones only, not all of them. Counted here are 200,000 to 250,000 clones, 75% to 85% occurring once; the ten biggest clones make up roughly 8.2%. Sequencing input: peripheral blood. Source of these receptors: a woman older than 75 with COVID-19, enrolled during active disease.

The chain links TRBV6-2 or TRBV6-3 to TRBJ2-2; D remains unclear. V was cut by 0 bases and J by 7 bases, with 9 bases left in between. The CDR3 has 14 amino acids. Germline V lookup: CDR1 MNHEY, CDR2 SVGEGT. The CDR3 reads CASSYSYYRGELFF. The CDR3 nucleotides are TGTGCCAGCAGTTACTCTTACTACCGCGGGGAGCTGTTTTTT.

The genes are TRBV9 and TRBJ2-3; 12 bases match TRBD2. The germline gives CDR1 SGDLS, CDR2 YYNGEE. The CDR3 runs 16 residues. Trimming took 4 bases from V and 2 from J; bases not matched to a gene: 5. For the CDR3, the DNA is TGTGCCAGCAGCCCTCGGACTAGCGGGGTCACAGATACGCAGTATTTT. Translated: CASSPRTSGVTDTQYF.

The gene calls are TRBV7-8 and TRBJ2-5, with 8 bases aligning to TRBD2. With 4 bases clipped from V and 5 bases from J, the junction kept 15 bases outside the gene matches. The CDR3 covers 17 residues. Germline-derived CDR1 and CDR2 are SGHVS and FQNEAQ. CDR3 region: CASSSLWTSSRWETQYF. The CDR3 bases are TGTGCCAGCAGCTCCCTTTGGACTAGCAGCCGTTGGGAGACCCAGTACTTC.

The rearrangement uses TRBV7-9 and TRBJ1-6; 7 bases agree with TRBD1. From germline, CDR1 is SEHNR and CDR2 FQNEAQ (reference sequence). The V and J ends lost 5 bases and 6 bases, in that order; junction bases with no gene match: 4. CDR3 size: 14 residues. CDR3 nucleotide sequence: TGTGCCAGCAGCCCGGGACAGCTTAATTCACCCCTCCACTTT. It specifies CASSPGQLNSPLHF. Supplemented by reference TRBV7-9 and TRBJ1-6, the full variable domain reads DTGVSQNPRHKITKRGQNVTFRCDPISEHNRLYWYRQTLGQGPEFLTYFQNEAQLEKSRLLSDRFSAERPKGSFSTLEIQRTEQGDSAMYLCASSPGQLNSPLHFGNGTRLTVT.

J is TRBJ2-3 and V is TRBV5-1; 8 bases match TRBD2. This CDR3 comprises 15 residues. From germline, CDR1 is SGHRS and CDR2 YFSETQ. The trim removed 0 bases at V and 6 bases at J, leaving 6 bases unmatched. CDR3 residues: CASSLASGGVDTQYF. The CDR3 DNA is TGCGCCAGCAGCTTGGCCAGCGGGGGCGTTGATACGCAGTATTTT.

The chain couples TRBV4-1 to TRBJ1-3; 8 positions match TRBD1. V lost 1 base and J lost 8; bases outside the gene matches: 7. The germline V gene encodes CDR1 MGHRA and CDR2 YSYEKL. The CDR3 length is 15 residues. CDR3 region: CASSQGTGIVDTIYF. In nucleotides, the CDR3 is TGCGCCAGCAGCCAAGGGACAGGGATCGTGGACACCATATATTTT.

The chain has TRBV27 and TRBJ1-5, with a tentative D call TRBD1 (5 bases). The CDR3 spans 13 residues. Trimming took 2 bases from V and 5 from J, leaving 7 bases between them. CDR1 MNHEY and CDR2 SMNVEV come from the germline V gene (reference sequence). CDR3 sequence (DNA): TGTGCCAGCAGTTTAATAGGGGATCAGCCCCAGCATTTT. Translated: CASSLIGDQPQHF.